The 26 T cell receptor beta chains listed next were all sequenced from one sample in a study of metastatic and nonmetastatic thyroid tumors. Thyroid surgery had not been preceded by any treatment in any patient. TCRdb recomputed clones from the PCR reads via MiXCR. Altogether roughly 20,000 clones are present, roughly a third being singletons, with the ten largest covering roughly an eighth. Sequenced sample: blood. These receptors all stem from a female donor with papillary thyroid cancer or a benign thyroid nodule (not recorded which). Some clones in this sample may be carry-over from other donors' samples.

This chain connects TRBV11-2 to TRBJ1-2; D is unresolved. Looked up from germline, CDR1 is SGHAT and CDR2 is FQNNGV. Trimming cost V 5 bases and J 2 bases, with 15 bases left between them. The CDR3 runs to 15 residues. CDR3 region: CASSPRMSTNYGYTF. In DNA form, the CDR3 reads TGTGCCAGCAGCCCCAGGATGTCCACAAACTATGGCTACACCTTC.

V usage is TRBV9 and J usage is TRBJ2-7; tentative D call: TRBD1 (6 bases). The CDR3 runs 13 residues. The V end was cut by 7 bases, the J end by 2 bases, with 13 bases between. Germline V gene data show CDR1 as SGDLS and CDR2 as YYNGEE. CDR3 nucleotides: TGTGCCAGCGGGCGTGGGGGCACCTACGAGCAGTACTTC. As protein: CASGRGGTYEQYF.

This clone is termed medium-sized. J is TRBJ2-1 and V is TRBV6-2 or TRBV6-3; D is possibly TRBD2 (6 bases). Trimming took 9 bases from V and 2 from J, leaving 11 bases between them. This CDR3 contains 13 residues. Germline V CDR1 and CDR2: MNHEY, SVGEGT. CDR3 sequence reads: CASNLAPYNEQFF. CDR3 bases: TGTGCCAGTAACCTAGCGCCCTACAATGAGCAGTTCTTC.

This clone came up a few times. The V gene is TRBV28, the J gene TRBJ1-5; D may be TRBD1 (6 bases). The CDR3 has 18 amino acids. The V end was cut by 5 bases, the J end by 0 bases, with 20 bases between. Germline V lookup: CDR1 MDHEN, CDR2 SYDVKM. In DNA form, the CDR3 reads TGTGCCAGCAGTCTATCGGGACACCGATCCTATAGCAATCAGCCCCAGCATTTT. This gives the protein CASSLSGHRSYSNQPQHF.

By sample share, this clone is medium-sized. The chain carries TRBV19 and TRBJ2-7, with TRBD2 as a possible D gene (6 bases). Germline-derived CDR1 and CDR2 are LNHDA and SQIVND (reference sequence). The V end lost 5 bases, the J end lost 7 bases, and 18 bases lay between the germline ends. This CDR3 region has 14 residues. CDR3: CASSLHEDGGEQYF. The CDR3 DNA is TGTGCCAGTAGTCTTCACGAGGACGGGGGAGAGCAGTACTTC.

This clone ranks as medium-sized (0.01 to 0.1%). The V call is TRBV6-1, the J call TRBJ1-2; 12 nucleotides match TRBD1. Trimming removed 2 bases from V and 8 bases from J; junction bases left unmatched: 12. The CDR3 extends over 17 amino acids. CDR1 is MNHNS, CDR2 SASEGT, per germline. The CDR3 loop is CASSELGTGGAPEGYTF. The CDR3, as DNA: TGTGCCAGCAGTGAACTGGGGACAGGGGGCGCTCCGGAAGGCTACACCTTC.

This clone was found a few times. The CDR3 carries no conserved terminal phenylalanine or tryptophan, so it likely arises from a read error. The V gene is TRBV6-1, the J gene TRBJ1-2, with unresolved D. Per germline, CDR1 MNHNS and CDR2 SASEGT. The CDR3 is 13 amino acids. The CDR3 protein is CASSEAGYYGYTS. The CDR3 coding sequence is TGTGCCAGCAGTGAAGCAGGGTACTATGGATACACCTCA.

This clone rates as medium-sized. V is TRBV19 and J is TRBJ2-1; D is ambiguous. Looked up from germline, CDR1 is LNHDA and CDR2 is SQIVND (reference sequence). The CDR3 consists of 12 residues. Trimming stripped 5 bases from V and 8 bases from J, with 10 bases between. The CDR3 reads CASSPQGDEQFF. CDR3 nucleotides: TGTGCCAGTAGTCCACAAGGCGATGAGCAGTTCTTC.

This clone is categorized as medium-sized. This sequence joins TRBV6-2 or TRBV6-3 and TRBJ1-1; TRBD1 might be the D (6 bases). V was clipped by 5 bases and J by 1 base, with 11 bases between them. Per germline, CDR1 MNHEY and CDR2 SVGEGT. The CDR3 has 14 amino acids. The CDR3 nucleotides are TGTGCCAGCAGTCACAGGGAAACGAACACTGAAGCTTTCTTT. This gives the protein CASSHRETNTEAFF.

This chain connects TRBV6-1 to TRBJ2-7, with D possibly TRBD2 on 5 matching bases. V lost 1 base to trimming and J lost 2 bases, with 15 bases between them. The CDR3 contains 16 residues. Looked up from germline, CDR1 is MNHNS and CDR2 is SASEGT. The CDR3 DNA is TGTGCCAGCAGTGAAGGGGCCACTAGTTCCCCCTACGAGCAGTACTTC. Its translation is CASSEGATSSPYEQYF.

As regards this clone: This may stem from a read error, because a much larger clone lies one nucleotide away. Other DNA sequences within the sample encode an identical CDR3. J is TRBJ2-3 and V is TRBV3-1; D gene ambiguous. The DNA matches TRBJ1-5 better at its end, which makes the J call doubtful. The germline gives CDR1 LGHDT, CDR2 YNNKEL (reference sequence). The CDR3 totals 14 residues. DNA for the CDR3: TGTGCCAGCGGCGCCCGGGGTGTCACAGATACGCAGCATTTT. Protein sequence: CASGARGVTDTQHF.

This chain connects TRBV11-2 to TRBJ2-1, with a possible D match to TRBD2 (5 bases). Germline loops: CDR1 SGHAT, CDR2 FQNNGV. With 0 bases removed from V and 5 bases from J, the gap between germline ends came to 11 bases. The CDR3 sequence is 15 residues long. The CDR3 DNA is TGTGCCAGCAGCTTAGAACTAGGATTTAACAATGAGCAGTTCTTC. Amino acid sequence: CASSLELGFNNEQFF. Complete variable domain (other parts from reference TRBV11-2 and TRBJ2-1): EAGVAQSPRYKIIEKRQSVAFWCNPISGHATLYWYQQILGQGPKLLIQFQNNGVVDDSQLPKDRFSAERLKGVDSTLKIQPAKLEDSAVYLCASSLELGFNNEQFFGPGTRLTVL.

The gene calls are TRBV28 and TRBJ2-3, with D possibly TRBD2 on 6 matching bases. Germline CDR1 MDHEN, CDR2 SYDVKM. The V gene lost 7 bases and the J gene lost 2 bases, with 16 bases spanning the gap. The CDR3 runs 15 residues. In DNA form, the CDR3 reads TGTGCCAGCACCCCCCCTCGGACTAACACAGATACGCAGTATTTT. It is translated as CASTPPRTNTDTQYF.

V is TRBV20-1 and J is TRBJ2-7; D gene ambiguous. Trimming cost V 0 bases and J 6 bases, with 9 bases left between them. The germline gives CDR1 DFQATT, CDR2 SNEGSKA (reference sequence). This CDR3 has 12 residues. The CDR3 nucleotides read TGCAGTGCTAGAGAGGGTTTGCGCGAGCAGTACTTC. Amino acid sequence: CSAREGLREQYF.

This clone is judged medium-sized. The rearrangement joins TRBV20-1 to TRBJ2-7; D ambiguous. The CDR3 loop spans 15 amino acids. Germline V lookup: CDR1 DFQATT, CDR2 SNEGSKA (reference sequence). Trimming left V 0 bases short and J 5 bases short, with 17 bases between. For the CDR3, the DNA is TGCAGTGCTAGAGATAATACGGCGCGAGGAAACGAGCAGTACTTC. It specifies CSARDNTARGNEQYF.

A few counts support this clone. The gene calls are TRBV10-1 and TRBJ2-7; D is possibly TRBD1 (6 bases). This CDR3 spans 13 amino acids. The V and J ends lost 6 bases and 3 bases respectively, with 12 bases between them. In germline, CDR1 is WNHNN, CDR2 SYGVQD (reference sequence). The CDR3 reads CASRDSENYEQYF. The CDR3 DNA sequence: TGCGCCAGCAGGGACAGCGAAAACTACGAGCAGTACTTC.

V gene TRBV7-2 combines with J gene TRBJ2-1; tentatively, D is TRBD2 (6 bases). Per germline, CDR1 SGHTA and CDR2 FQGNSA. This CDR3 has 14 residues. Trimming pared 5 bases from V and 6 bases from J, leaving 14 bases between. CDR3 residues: CASSTGTRVNEQFF. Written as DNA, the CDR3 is TGTGCCAGCAGCACCGGGACTCGAGTCAATGAGCAGTTCTTC.

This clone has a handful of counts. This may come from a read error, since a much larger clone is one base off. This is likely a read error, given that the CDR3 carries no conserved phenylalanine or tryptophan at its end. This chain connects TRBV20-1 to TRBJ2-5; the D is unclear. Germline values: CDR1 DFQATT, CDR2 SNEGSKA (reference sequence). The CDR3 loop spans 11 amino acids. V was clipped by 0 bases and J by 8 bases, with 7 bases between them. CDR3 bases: TGCAGTGCTAGAGAGGACGGCACCCAGTACCTC. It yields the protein CSAREDGTQYL.

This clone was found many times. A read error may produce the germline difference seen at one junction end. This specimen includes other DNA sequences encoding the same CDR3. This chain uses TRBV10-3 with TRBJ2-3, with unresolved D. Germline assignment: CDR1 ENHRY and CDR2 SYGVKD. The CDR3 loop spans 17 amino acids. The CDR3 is CTISESVAARHTDTQYF. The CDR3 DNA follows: TGTACCATCAGTGAGTCAGTGGCTGCTCGACACACAGATACGCAGTATTTT.

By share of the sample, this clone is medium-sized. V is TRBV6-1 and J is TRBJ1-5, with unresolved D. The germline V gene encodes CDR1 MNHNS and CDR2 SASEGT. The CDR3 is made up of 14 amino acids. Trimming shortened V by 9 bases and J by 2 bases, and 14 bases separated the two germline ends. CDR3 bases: TGTGCCAGGTGGTCGGGGTTAGGCAATCAGCCCCAGCATTTT. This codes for CARWSGLGNQPQHF.

The CDR3 here is CASSLRGGGAQETQYF. The DNA of the CDR3 is TGTGCCAGCAGCCTCCGGGGCGGAGGGGCACAAGAGACCCAGTACTTC. J is TRBJ2-5 and V is TRBV3-1; D is possibly TRBD2 (6 bases). Trimming took 4 bases from V and 2 from J, leaving 17 bases between them. Germline CDR1 LGHDT, CDR2 YNNKEL (reference sequence). The CDR3 covers 16 residues.

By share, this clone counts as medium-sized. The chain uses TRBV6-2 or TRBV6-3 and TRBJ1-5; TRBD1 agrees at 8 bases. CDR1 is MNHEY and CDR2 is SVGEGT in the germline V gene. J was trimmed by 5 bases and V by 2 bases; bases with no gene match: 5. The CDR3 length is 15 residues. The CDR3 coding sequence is TGTGCCAGCAGTTACCGCCCGGACAGGGATCAGCCCCAGCATTTT. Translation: CASSYRPDRDQPQHF.

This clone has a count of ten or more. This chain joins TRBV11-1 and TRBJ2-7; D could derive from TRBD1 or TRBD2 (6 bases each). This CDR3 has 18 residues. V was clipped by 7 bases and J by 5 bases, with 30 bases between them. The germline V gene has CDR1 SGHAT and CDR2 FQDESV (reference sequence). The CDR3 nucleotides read TGTGCCAGCACCAAGGGGGGCTTGGGCGGAAAGAGGGGCCACGAGCAGTACTTC. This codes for CASTKGGLGGKRGHEQYF. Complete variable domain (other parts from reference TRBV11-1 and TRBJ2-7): EAEVAQSPRYKITEKSQAVAFWCDPISGHATLYWYRQILGQGPELLVQFQDESVVDDSQLPKDRFSAERLKGVDSTLKIQPAELGDSAMYLCASTKGGLGGKRGHEQYFGPGTRLTVT.

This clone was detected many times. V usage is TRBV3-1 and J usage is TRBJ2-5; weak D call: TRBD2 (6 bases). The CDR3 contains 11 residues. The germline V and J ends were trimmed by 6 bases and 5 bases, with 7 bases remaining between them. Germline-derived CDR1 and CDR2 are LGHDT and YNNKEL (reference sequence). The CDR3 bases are TGTGCCAGCAGGAGCGGGGAGACCCAGTACTTC. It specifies CASRSGETQYF.

As DNA, the CDR3 is TGTGCCACCAGCGGACGGGACAGGGTAGGTAAACAGCCCCAGCATTTT. Translation: CATSGRDRVGKQPQHF. The V call is TRBV15, the J call TRBJ1-5, with 9 positions matching TRBD1. V shed 5 bases and J 7 bases; nucleotides not matched to a gene: 12. Germline V gene lookup returns CDR1 LNHNV and CDR2 YYDKDF (reference sequence). The CDR3 extends over 16 amino acids. Filled out from reference TRBV15 and TRBJ1-5, the complete variable domain reads DAMVIQNPRYQVTQFGKPVTLSCSQTLNHNVMYWYQQKSSQAPKLLFHYYDKDFNNEADTPDNFQSRRPNTSFCFLDIRSPGLGDTAMYLCATSGRDRVGKQPQHFGDGTRLSIL.

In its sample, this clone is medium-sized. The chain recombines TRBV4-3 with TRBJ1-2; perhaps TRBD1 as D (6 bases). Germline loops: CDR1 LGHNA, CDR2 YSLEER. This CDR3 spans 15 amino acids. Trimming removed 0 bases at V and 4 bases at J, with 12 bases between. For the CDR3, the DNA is TGCGCCAGCAGCCAAGAAGAGACAGGATTCTATGGCTACACCTTC. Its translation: CASSQEETGFYGYTF.